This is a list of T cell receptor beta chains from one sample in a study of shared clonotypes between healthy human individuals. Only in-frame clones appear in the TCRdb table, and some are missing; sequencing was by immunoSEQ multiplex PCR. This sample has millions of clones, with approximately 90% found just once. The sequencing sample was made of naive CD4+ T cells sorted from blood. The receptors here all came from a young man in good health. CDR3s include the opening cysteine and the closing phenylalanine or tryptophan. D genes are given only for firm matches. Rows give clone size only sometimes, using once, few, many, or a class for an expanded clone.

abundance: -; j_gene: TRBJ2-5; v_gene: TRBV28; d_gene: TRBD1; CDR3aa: CASSLIGGGQETQYF; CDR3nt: TGTGCCAGCAGTTTGATAGGGGGCGGCCAAGAGACCCAGTACTTC
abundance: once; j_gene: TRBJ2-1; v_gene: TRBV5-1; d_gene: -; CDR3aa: CASQHGLNNEQFF; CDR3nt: TGCGCCAGCCAACACGGGCTCAACAATGAGCAGTTCTTC
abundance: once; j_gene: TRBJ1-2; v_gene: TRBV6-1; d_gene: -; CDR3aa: CASYEKTGNYGYTF; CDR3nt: TGTGCCAGCTACGAAAAAACAGGGAACTATGGCTACACCTTC
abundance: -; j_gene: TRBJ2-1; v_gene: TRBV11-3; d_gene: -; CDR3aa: CASSSQGTPEQFF; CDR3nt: TGTGCCAGCAGCTCACAAGGGACACCTGAGCAGTTCTTC
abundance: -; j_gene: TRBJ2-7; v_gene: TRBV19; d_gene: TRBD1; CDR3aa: CASSLTGAYEQYF; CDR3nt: TGTGCCAGTAGTCTGACAGGGGCCTACGAGCAGTACTTC
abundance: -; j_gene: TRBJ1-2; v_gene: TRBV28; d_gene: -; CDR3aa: CASSLVSTNYGYTF; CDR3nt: TGTGCCAGCAGTTTAGTGTCCACTAACTATGGCTACACCTTC
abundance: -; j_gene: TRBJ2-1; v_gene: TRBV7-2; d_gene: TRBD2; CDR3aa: CASSLAVSGRAGNEQFF; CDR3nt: TGTGCCAGCAGCTTAGCAGTAAGCGGGAGGGCGGGAAATGAGCAGTTCTTC
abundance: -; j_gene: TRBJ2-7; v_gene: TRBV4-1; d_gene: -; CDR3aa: CASSQDRGALYEQYF; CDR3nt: TGCGCCAGCAGCCAAGATCGGGGGGCTCTATACGAGCAGTACTTC
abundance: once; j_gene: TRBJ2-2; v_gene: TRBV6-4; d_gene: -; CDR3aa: CASRDSWANTGELFF; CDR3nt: TGTGCCAGCAGGGACAGTTGGGCGAACACCGGGGAGCTGTTTTTT
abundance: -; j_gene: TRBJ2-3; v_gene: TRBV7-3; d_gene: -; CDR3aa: CASSSGQLSSDTQYF; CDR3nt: TGTGCCAGCAGCTCCGGACAGCTGTCGTCAGATACGCAGTATTTT
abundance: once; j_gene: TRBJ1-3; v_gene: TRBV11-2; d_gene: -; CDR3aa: CASSFVGNTIYF; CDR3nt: TGTGCCAGCAGCTTTGTTGGAAACACCATATATTTT
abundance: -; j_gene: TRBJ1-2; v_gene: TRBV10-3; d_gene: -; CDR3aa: CAISGRVENYGYTF; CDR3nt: TGTGCCATCAGTGGGAGGGTAGAGAACTATGGCTACACCTTC
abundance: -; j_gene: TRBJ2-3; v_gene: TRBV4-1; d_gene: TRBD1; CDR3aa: CASSQEGAGTGPQYF; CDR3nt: TGCGCCAGCAGCCAAGAAGGGGCCGGGACAGGGCCGCAGTATTTT
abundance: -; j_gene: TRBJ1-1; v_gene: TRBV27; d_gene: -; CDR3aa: CASSSGQRNTEAFF; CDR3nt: TGTGCCAGCAGTTCCGGACAGAGGAACACTGAAGCTTTCTTT
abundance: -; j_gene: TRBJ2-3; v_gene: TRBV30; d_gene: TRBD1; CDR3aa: CAWSRLRQGSTDTQYF; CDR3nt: TGTGCCTGGAGTCGGCTGAGACAGGGGTCCACAGATACGCAGTATTTT
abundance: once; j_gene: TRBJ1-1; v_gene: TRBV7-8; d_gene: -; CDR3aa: CASSLGQVSNTEAFF; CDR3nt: TGTGCCAGCAGCTTAGGCCAAGTTTCGAACACTGAAGCTTTCTTT
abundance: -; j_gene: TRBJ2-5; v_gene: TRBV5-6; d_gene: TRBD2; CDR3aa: CASSGRLAGARRETQYF; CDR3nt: TGTGCCAGCAGCGGGCGTCTAGCGGGAGCTCGGAGGGAGACCCAGTACTTC
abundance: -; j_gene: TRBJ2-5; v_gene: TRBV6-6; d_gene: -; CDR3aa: CASSTAGTKTQYF; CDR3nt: TGTGCCAGCAGTACCGCCGGGACGAAGACCCAGTACTTC
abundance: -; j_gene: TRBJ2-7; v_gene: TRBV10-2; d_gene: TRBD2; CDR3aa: CASRVREGRNEQYF; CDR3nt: TGCGCCAGCAGGGTACGGGAGGGCCGGAACGAGCAGTACTTC
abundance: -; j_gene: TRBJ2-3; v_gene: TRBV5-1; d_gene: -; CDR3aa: CASRRDSPADTQYF; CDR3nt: TGCGCCAGCAGAAGGGACTCACCAGCAGATACGCAGTATTTT
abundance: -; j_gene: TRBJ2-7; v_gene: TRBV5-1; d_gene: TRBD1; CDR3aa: CASSLWQGVSYEQYF; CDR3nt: TGCGCCAGCAGCTTGTGGCAGGGGGTCTCCTACGAGCAGTACTTC
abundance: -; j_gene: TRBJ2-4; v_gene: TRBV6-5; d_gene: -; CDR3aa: CASSYTITGNPVHF; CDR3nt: TGTGCCAGCAGTTACACCATCACAGGGAACCCCGTCCACTTC
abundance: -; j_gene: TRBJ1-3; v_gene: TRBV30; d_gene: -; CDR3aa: CAWGDDRLPRGTIYF; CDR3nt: TGTGCCTGGGGGGATGACAGGCTCCCTCGTGGCACCATATATTTT
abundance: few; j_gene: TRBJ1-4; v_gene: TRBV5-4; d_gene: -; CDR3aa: CASSRAGEKLFF; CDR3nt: TGTGCCAGCAGCCGGGCGGGGGAAAAACTGTTTTTT
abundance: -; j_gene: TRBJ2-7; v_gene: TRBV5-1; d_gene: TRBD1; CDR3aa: CASSQTPGQPYEQYF; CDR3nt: TGCGCCAGCAGTCAGACGCCGGGACAGCCCTACGAGCAGTACTTC
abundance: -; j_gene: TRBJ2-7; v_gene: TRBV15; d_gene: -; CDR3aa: CATSSLPRTYEQYF; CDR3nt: TGTGCCACCAGCAGCTTACCGAGGACCTACGAGCAGTACTTC
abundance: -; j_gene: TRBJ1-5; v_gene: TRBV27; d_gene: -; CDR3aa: CASSFLSSAANQPQHF; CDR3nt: TGTGCCAGCAGTTTTTTGTCTAGCGCCGCAAATCAGCCCCAGCATTTT
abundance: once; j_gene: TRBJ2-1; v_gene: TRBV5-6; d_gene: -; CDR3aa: CASSPLKGDNEQFF; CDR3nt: TGTGCCAGCAGCCCTCTAAAGGGGGACAATGAGCAGTTCTTC
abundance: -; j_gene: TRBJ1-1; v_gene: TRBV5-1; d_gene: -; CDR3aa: CASSLHGEPTNTEAFF; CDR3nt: TGCGCCAGCAGCCTCCATGGTGAGCCAACGAACACTGAAGCTTTCTTT
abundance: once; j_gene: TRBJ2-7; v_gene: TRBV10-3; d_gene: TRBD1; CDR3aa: CAISGDRGAEQYF; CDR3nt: TGTGCCATCAGTGGGGACAGGGGTGCCGAGCAGTACTTC
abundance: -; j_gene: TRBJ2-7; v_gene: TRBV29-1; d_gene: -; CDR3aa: CSVDGGGGYEQYF; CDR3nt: TGCAGCGTGGATGGCGGTGGGGGGTACGAGCAGTACTTC
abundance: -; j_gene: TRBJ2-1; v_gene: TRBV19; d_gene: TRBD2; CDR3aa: CASSPILGSGGRFF; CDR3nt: TGTGCCAGTAGCCCGATATTAGGGAGCGGGGGTCGGTTCTTC
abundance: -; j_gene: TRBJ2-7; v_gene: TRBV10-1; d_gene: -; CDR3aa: CASKETPQRAYEQYF; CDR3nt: TGCGCCAGCAAGGAGACACCCCAGAGGGCCTACGAGCAGTACTTC
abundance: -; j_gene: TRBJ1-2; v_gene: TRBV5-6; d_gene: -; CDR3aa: CASSLGTVYGYTF; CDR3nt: TGTGCCAGCAGCTTGGGGACAGTCTATGGCTACACCTTC
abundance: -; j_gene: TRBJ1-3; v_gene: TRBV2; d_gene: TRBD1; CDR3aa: CASSEEQGAGNTIYF; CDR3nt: TGTGCCAGCAGTGAGGAACAGGGGGCTGGAAACACCATATATTTT
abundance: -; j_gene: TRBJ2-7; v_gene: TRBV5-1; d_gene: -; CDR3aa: CASSLGGPRSEQYF; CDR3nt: TGCGCCAGCAGCTTGGGGGGCCCACGATCCGAGCAGTACTTC
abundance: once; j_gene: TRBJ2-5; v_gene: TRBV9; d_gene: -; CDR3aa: CASSVALKETQYF; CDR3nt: TGTGCCAGCAGCGTAGCCCTTAAAGAGACCCAGTACTTC
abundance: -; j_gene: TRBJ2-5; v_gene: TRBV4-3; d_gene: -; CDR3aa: CASSPLPGETQYF; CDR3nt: TGCGCCAGCAGCCCCCTCCCCGGGGAGACCCAGTACTTC
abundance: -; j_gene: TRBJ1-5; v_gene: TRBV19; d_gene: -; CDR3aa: CASSTSEGPQHF; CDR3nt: TGTGCCAGTAGTACCTCGGAGGGGCCCCAGCATTTT
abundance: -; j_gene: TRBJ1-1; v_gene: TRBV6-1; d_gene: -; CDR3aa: CASTRANTEAFF; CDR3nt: TGTGCCAGCACGAGGGCCAACACTGAAGCTTTCTTT
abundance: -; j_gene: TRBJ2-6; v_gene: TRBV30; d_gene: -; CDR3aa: CAWGSSGANVLTF; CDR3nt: TGTGCCTGGGGCTCCTCTGGGGCCAACGTCCTGACTTTC
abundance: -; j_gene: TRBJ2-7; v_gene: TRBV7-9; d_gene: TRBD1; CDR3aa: CASSVTGGYEQYF; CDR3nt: TGTGCCAGCAGCGTTACAGGGGGCTACGAGCAGTACTTC
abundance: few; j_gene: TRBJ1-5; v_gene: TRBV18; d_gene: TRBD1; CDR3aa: CASSPGQGAQPQHF; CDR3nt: TGTGCCAGCTCGCCGGGACAGGGGGCTCAGCCCCAGCATTTT
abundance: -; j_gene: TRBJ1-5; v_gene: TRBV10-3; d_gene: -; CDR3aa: CAISEPNQPQHF; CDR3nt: TGTGCCATCAGTGAGCCTAATCAGCCCCAGCATTTT
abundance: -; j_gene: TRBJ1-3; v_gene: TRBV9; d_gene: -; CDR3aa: CASSTSTHGNTIYF; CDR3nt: TGTGCCAGCAGCACCAGCACGCACGGTAACACCATATATTTT
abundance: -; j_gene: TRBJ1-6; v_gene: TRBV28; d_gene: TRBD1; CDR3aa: CASGRTGSYNSPLHF; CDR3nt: TGTGCCAGCGGCCGGACAGGGTCCTATAATTCACCCCTCCACTTT
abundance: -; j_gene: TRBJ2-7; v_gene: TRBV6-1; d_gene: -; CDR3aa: CASSKSTDAYEQYF; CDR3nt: TGTGCCAGCAGCAAATCGACAGACGCCTACGAGCAGTACTTC
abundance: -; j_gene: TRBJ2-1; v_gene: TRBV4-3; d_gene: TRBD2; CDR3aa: CASTLWGGASSYNEQFF; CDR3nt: TGCGCCAGCACCCTTTGGGGGGGAGCCTCGTCCTACAATGAGCAGTTCTTC
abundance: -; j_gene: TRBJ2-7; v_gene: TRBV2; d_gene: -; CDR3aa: CASNRGTYEQYF; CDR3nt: TGTGCCAGCAATCGGGGCACCTACGAGCAGTACTTC
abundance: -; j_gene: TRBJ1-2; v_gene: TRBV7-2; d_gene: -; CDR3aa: CASSQGDVGYGYTF; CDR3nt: TGTGCCAGCAGCCAAGGGGACGTGGGCTATGGCTACACCTTC
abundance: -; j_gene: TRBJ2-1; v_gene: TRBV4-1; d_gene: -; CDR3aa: CASSQGQDSSYNEQFF; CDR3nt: TGCGCCAGCAGCCAAGGACAGGATAGCTCCTACAATGAGCAGTTCTTC
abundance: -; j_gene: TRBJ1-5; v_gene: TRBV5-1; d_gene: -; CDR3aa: CASSLRGDQPQHF; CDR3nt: TGCGCCAGCAGCTTGAGAGGAGATCAGCCCCAGCATTTT
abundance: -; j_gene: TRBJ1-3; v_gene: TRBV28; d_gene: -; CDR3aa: CASSDFGGGTGNTIYF; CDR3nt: TGTGCCAGCAGCGACTTTGGCGGGGGAACTGGAAACACCATATATTTT